The sequence of this T cell receptor beta chain was determined in a study of blood T cell repertoires in COVID-19 (dated by TCRdb to 2020 to 2021). Looking at the study overall: The collaborator samples originated in the United States, Italy and Spain and spanned the acute and convalescent phases of COVID-19. Deeply sampled blood TCRbeta repertoires from subjects exposed to, actively infected with, or recovered from COVID-19 were included in the dataset. The prospective study material was composed of cDNA or gDNA derived from T cells, B-cell-depleted T cells, or PBMCs. The repertoires were made available in a free public database intended to serve as a resource for research on the immune response to SARS-CoV-2. HLA class I and class II types, where available, came from metadata supplied by the sample provider rather than from assay-based typing. The sample metadata nearly always contained a de-identified subject ID, COVID-19 status, age in years and sex. Samples came from the ongoing ImmuneRACE study (first 160 participants) plus 1,254 subjects from 6 global collaborators.

TCRbeta CDR3 regions were amplified from genomic DNA by means of the immunoSEQ Assay, a bias-controlled multiplex PCR. As for the original processing: The number of nucleated cells in each sample was estimated by amplification of reference gene primers within the assay. To quantify the absolute abundance of each unique TCRbeta CDR3 rearrangement, sequence reads were collapsed and filtered. For each sample, productive Simpson clonality was calculated as the square root of Simpson's diversity index across productive rearrangements. TCRdb mirrors the immuneACCESS table, restricted to in-frame sequences. Some clones are absent from its copies; in checked studies, under half trace to an unresolved V gene, and the reason for the others is unknown. V and J calls and clone size are given by that table; D and trimming were obtained from the DNA. The sample table shows around 100,000 clones, and roughly 84% are seen once. The biggest ten clones account for 7.5% to 10% of the sample.

The collaborating institutions used their own protocols to collect whole blood in K2EDTA tubes. For TCRbeta analysis, collaborators shipped samples in one of three forms: frozen whole blood, isolated PBMCs, or DNA extracted from either of those sample types. The CDR3, cysteine through phenylalanine, is 13 amino acids long. The kept DNA is CDR3 alone, 39 bases in frame from the first base. A distance of 8 bases separates the germline ends of V and J, which lose 3 bases and 3 bases respectively. For CDR1 and CDR2, the germline V gene lists KGHSH and LQKENI. Study-wide findings and limitations: The amount of clinical and demographic metadata varied by source and participant and was provided uncurated.

As concerns this clone: Which antigen it targets is not known. No per-base quality is available; no much larger clone lies one base away.

Sequencing was done on a sample of peripheral blood. This receptor chain uses TRBV18 and TRBJ1-1; no confident D gene assignment can be made. The receptor comes from a woman aged 40 to 55 with acute or convalescent COVID-19. The CDR3 protein: CASSPTRDTEAFF. DNA sequence: TGTGCCAGCTCACCGACCCGGGACACTGAAGCTTTCTTT.